A single sample is the source of the 13 T cell receptor beta chains below, sequenced in a study of T cell responses to AZD1222 COVID-19 vaccine. TCRdb keeps only in-frame clones here, not all; method: immunoSEQ multiplex PCR. The table shows some 150,000 clones, with over 85% occurring only once. Here the sequenced sample was peripheral blood, taken on day 0 of AZD1222 vaccination. These receptors were taken from an adult in good health.

The chain is built from TRBV11-2 and TRBJ2-7; 7 bases are a match to TRBD1. This CDR3 has 16 amino acids. Germline CDR1 SGHAT, CDR2 FQNNGV. V lost 5 bases, J lost 1 base, and 11 bases stayed unmatched. CDR3 sequence: CASSRQGWDSSYEQYF. In DNA form, the CDR3 reads TGTGCCAGCAGCCGCCAGGGATGGGACAGTTCCTACGAGCAGTACTTC.

The chain has TRBV27 and TRBJ2-1; 8 bases are shared with TRBD2. V was clipped by 3 bases and J by 3 bases; unmatched bases: 4. CDR3 length equals 15 residues. Per germline, CDR1 MNHEY and CDR2 SMNVEV (reference sequence). CDR3 in DNA: TGTGCCAGCAGTTTTCTTAGCGGGGTCTACAATGAGCAGTTCTTC. Encoded protein: CASSFLSGVYNEQFF.

V gene TRBV3-1 (or the pseudogene TRBV3-2) combines with J gene TRBJ2-7; D unresolved. Trimming cost V 0 bases and J 0 bases, with 6 bases left between them. This CDR3 comprises 14 residues. Looked up from germline, CDR1 is LGHDT and CDR2 is YNNKEL (reference sequence). CDR3 nucleotide sequence: TGTGCCAGCAGCCAAGACCTCTACTCCTACGAGCAGTACTTC. Its protein is CASSQDLYSYEQYF.

The rearrangement links TRBV11-2 to TRBJ1-4; 9 nucleotides match TRBD1. The CDR3 covers 15 residues. The V gene's germline CDR1 is SGHAT and CDR2 FQNNGV. The ends lost 5 bases at V and 9 bases at J; junction bases unmatched: 10. This chain's CDR3 is CASSTRTGDLKKLFF. DNA of the CDR3: TGTGCCAGCAGCACGCGGACAGGGGACTTGAAAAAACTGTTTTTT.

The rearrangement joins TRBV28 to TRBJ1-5; maybe TRBD1 (6 bases). Per the germline V gene, CDR1 is MDHEN and CDR2 is SYDVKM. Trimming took 8 bases from V and 5 from J, leaving 16 bases between them. The CDR3 covers 14 residues. This CDR3 reads CASYDPGADQPQHF. CDR3 sequence (DNA): TGTGCCAGCTATGACCCAGGGGCTGATCAGCCCCAGCATTTT. Full variable domain (rest looked up from reference TRBV28 and TRBJ1-5): DVKVTQSSRYLVKRTGEKVFLECVQDMDHENMFWYRQDPGLGLRLIYFSYDVKMKEKGDIPEGYSVSREKKERFSLILESASTNQTSMYLCASYDPGADQPQHFGDGTRLSIL.

The V call is TRBV2, the J call TRBJ2-7; maybe TRBD2 (5 bases). The CDR3 is 13 amino acids. CDR1 and CDR2 (germline): SNHLY, FYNNEI. Trimming took 6 bases from V and 3 from J, leaving 12 bases between them. The CDR3 reads CASRGDGIYEQYF. The CDR3, as DNA: TGTGCCAGCAGGGGAGACGGAATCTACGAGCAGTACTTC.

The chain carries TRBV10-2 and TRBJ2-1; either TRBD1 or TRBD2 may supply D (6 bases each). This CDR3 is built from 13 residues. Germline assignment: CDR1 WSHSY and CDR2 SAAADI. V was shortened by 5 bases and J by 12 bases, with 17 bases between the two germline ends. In DNA form, the CDR3 reads TGCGCCAGCAGTTCGGGGGCCGTAGTTGGGCAGTTCTTC. It yields the protein CASSSGAVVGQFF.

This chain links TRBV5-1 with TRBJ2-5, with 8 nucleotides matching TRBD2. CDR1 and CDR2 from the germline V gene are SGHRS and YFSETQ. The CDR3 contains 15 residues. The trim removed 0 bases at V and 5 bases at J, leaving 6 bases unmatched. For the CDR3, the DNA is TGCGCCAGCAGCTTGGGAAGCGGGAGTGGTGAGACCCAGTACTTC. It encodes CASSLGSGSGETQYF.

This chain joins TRBV10-1 and TRBJ1-2, with D hard to call. Germline-derived CDR1 and CDR2 are WNHNN and SYGVQD (reference sequence). Trimming shortened V by 5 bases and J by 0 bases, and 10 bases separated the two germline ends. CDR3 length equals 14 residues. The CDR3 sequence is CASSPGLANYGYTF. The CDR3 DNA reads as TGCGCCAGCAGTCCGGGGTTAGCTAACTATGGCTACACCTTC.

CDR3 region: CASSQGRGGLTNIQYF. CDR3 sequence (DNA): TGTGCCAGCAGCCAAGGACGGGGGGGCTTAACGAACATTCAGTACTTC. The chain recombines TRBV3-1 (or the pseudogene TRBV3-2) with TRBJ2-4; 8 bases are shared with TRBD2. Germline CDR1 and CDR2: LGHDT and YNNKEL (reference sequence). CDR3 length: 16 residues. The J segment lost 7 bases and the V segment lost 1 base, leaving 9 bases of the junction unmatched.

J is TRBJ1-1 and V is TRBV5-1; 9 nucleotides agree with TRBD1. The CDR3 covers 16 residues. In germline, CDR1 is SGHRS, CDR2 YFSETQ. V was pared by 2 bases and J by 1 base, with 6 bases of the junction left unmatched. CDR3 in DNA: TGCGCCAGCAGCTTCACAGGGGGCGCGAGGAACACTGAAGCTTTCTTT. Amino acids: CASSFTGGARNTEAFF. Filled out from reference TRBV5-1 and TRBJ1-1, the complete variable domain reads KAGVTQTPRYLIKTRGQQVTLSCSPISGHRSVSWYQQTPGQGLQFLFEYFSETQRNKGNFPGRFSGRQFSNSRSEMNVSTLELGDSALYLCASSFTGGARNTEAFFGQGTRLTVV.

The V call is TRBV5-4, the J call TRBJ1-1; TRBD1 matches 7 bases. V shed 4 bases and J 7 bases; nucleotides not matched to a gene: 13. The CDR3 has 15 residues. Germline V gene data show CDR1 as SGHNT and CDR2 as YYREEE (reference sequence). CDR3 region: CASSLKDRQGGEAFF. CDR3 coding DNA: TGTGCCAGCAGCCTCAAAGATAGACAGGGCGGTGAAGCTTTCTTT. The full variable domain, with the rest looked up from reference TRBV5-4 and TRBJ1-1, is ETGVTQSPTHLIKTRGQQVTLRCSSQSGHNTVSWYQQALGQGPQFIFQYYREEENGRGNFPPRFSGLQFPNYSSELNVNALELDDSALYLCASSLKDRQGGEAFFGQGTRLTVV.

The chain couples TRBV10-3 to TRBJ2-7; no definite D call. Germline lookup yields CDR1 ENHRY and CDR2 SYGVKD. This CDR3 region has 14 residues. With 0 bases removed from V and 3 bases from J, the gap between germline ends came to 9 bases. This CDR3 is CAISESSRDYEQYF. The CDR3 nucleotides read TGTGCCATCAGTGAGTCGTCCAGAGACTACGAGCAGTACTTC.